This entry lists 28 T cell receptor beta chains sequenced from one sample in a study of shared clonotypes between healthy human individuals. As defined, naive CD8 cells were CD45RO-negative and positively selected for CCR7, with terminally differentiated effector memory CD45RA+ cells excluded. The protocol was immunoSEQ multiplex PCR, while the TCRdb copy is restricted to in-frame clones and leaves out a portion. Of around 640,000 clones listed, around 96% are singletons. Input material: naive CD8+ T cells sorted from blood. Receptor source: a woman under 40 in good health.

Written as DNA, the CDR3 is TGTGCCTGGAGGCAGGGGGCAGCTGGGGCCAACGTCCTGACTTTC. Translation: CAWRQGAAGANVLTF. V gene TRBV30 combines with J gene TRBJ2-6; 8 nucleotides match TRBD1. V dropped 3 bases and J dropped 2; count of bases not matched to a gene: 3. CDR1 and CDR2 from the germline V gene are GTSNPN and SVGIG (reference sequence). The CDR3 spans 15 residues.

The chain joins TRBV5-1 to TRBJ2-7; D call uncertain. CDR1 and CDR2 (germline): SGHRS, YFSETQ. The CDR3 is 15 amino acids. Trimming shortened V by 2 bases and J by 7 bases, and 19 bases separated the two germline ends. The CDR3 here is CASSFMERSFGEQYF. CDR3 nucleotides: TGCGCCAGCAGCTTCATGGAGAGGAGCTTTGGAGAGCAGTACTTC.

The V call is TRBV29-1, the J call TRBJ2-3; D is perhaps TRBD1 or TRBD2 (7 bases each). The CDR3 is made up of 14 amino acids. Germline assignment: CDR1 SQVTM and CDR2 ANQGSEA. Between the trimmed V and J ends, which lost 5 bases and 2 bases, there was a span of 14 bases. CDR3 residues: CSVSGGGLTDTQYF. Written as DNA, the CDR3 is TGCAGCGTTTCAGGGGGGGGGCTCACAGATACGCAGTATTTT.

V gene TRBV2 combines with J gene TRBJ1-5; D gene uncertain. Trimming cost V 3 bases and J 3 bases, with 9 bases left between them. The germline V gene has CDR1 SNHLY and CDR2 FYNNEI. CDR3 length: 14 residues. The CDR3 DNA sequence: TGTGCCAGCAGTGACTCTCAGATCAATCAGCCCCAGCATTTT. As protein: CASSDSQINQPQHF.

The chain uses TRBV11-2 and TRBJ2-4; a weak D match, TRBD2 (5 bases). The germline V and J ends were trimmed by 4 bases and 6 bases, with 22 bases remaining between them. Germline V gives CDR1 SGHAT, CDR2 FQNNGV. The length of the CDR3 is 17 residues. Written as DNA, the CDR3 is TGTGCCAGCAGCTCAGCCCCATCGGCGACTATAAGAAACATTCAGTACTTC. Protein sequence: CASSSAPSATIRNIQYF.

V and J are TRBV18 and TRBJ1-4; 8 bases line up with TRBD1. The CDR3 has 13 amino acids. The V segment lost 10 bases and the J segment 6 bases; nucleotides outside the gene matches: 7. CDR1 KGHSH and CDR2 LQKENI come from the germline V gene. The chain's CDR3 is CATRPGGDEKLFF. DNA for the CDR3: TGTGCCACTCGGCCAGGGGGCGATGAAAAACTGTTTTTT. Based on the CDR3 plus reference TRBV18 and TRBJ1-4, the full variable domain is NAGVMQNPRHLVRRRGQEARLRCSPMKGHSHVYWYRQLPEEGLKFMVYLQKENIIDESGMPKERFSAEFPKEGPSILRIQQVVRGDSAAYFCATRPGGDEKLFFGSGTQLSVL.

The chain employs TRBV27 and TRBJ2-1, with TRBD1 as a possible D gene (5 bases). V was clipped by 3 bases and J by 0 bases, with 9 bases between them. CDR3 size: 15 residues. Looked up from germline, CDR1 is MNHEY and CDR2 is SMNVEV (reference sequence). DNA for the CDR3: TGTGCCAGCAGTTTCAGGGCCCCCTCCTACAATGAGCAGTTCTTC. The encoded protein is CASSFRAPSYNEQFF.

This chain links TRBV19 with TRBJ1-1, with D possibly being TRBD1 (6 bases). Trimming shortened V by 6 bases and J by 1 base, and 12 bases separated the two germline ends. The CDR3 covers 14 residues. CDR1 and CDR2 from the germline V gene are LNHDA and SQIVND (reference sequence). The CDR3 loop is CASSLQGENTEAFF. CDR3 DNA sequence: TGTGCCAGTAGCCTACAGGGAGAGAACACTGAAGCTTTCTTT.

The chain has TRBV29-1 and TRBJ2-2, with D perhaps assigned TRBD1 or TRBD2 (5 bases each). The germline gives CDR1 SQVTM, CDR2 ANQGSEA. The CDR3 is made up of 13 amino acids. The germline V and J ends were trimmed by 7 bases and 2 bases, with 11 bases remaining between them. The CDR3 sequence: CSAQGVNTGELFF. The DNA for the CDR3 is TGCAGCGCCCAGGGAGTCAACACCGGGGAGCTGTTTTTT.

The rearrangement uses TRBV11-2 and TRBJ2-1; TRBD2 might be the D (5 bases). Germline CDR1 reads SGHAT; CDR2 reads FQNNGV. There are 15 residues in the CDR3. V dropped 1 base and J dropped 6 bases, with 13 bases sitting between them. This CDR3 is CASSLGAARTNEQFF. The CDR3 bases are TGTGCCAGCAGCTTAGGAGCGGCCAGGACCAATGAGCAGTTCTTC.

This clone was counted once. The chain carries TRBV6-1 and TRBJ2-7; D gene unclear. V shed 6 bases and J shed 2 bases, with 11 bases lying between them. The CDR3 covers 13 residues. In germline, CDR1 is MNHNS, CDR2 SASEGT. The CDR3 nucleotides read TGTGCCAGCAGGGCAGGCGTCACCTACGAGCAGTACTTC. Translating gives CASRAGVTYEQYF.

On this clone itself: Other DNA sequences in this specimen translate into the identical CDR3. The V call is TRBV28, the J call TRBJ2-5; maybe TRBD2 (5 bases). The ends were cut back, 6 bases at V and 4 bases at J, with 12 bases in the middle. The CDR3 covers 13 residues. CDR1 and CDR2 from the germline V gene are MDHEN and SYDVKM. In nucleotides, the CDR3 is TGTGCCAGCAGGCCCTCTGGGAGAGAGACCCAGTACTTC. Encoded protein: CASRPSGRETQYF.

This clone came up a few times. The rearrangement uses TRBV4-1 and TRBJ1-5; D is unclear. This CDR3 comprises 16 residues. Germline values: CDR1 MGHRA, CDR2 YSYEKL. The ends were cut back, 1 base at V and 1 base at J, with 11 bases in the middle. The CDR3 sequence: CASSQVTGRSNQPQHF. CDR3 nucleotides: TGCGCCAGCAGCCAAGTTACGGGAAGAAGCAATCAGCCCCAGCATTTT.

The chain is built from TRBV7-6 and TRBJ2-5; D might be TRBD1 or TRBD2, each matching 5 bases. Germline V gene lookup returns CDR1 SGHVS and CDR2 FNYEAQ. V was shortened by 5 bases and J by 5 bases, with 15 bases between the two germline ends. The length of the CDR3 is 14 residues. The CDR3 nucleotides read TGTGCCAGCAGCGGAGGTCGGGGCGTGGAGACCCAGTACTTC. Protein sequence: CASSGGRGVETQYF.

The chain joins TRBV28 to TRBJ1-5; D not certain. V was trimmed by 2 bases and J by 7 bases, leaving 9 bases between them. Germline V lookup: CDR1 MDHEN, CDR2 SYDVKM. This CDR3 contains 13 residues. DNA for the CDR3: TGTGCCAGCAGTTTAGCCCCGACACAGCCCCAGCATTTT. It translates to CASSLAPTQPQHF.

Written as DNA, the CDR3 is TGTGCCAGCAATGGGTGGGGGGAGAACACTGAAGCTTTCTTT. This translates into CASNGWGENTEAFF. This rearrangement joins TRBV2 to TRBJ1-1; D might be TRBD1 (5 bases). The length of the CDR3 is 14 residues. Per the germline V gene, CDR1 is SNHLY and CDR2 is FYNNEI. Deletions cut 7 bases from V and 1 base from J, with 13 bases between.

The chain is built from TRBV7-9 and TRBJ2-1; TRBD1 might be the D (6 bases). Germline V gene data show CDR1 as SEHNR and CDR2 as FQNEAQ (reference sequence). V lost 5 bases and J 8 bases, leaving 22 bases between the germline ends. The CDR3 has 16 amino acids. CDR3 bases: TGTGCCAGCAGCCCGCCCTGGGGGCAGGGCCTCGATGAGCAGTTCTTC. Translated: CASSPPWGQGLDEQFF.

In its sample, this clone was seen a few times. The chain joins TRBV5-4 to TRBJ2-3, with D maybe TRBD2 (5 bases). The germline V and J ends were trimmed by 9 bases and 2 bases, with 10 bases remaining between them. Germline CDR1 reads SGHNT; CDR2 reads YYREEE (reference sequence). The CDR3 has 12 amino acids. CDR3 region: CATGLFTDTQYF. DNA for the CDR3: TGTGCCACCGGACTCTTCACAGATACGCAGTATTTT.

V and J are TRBV19 and TRBJ1-5; no clear D. The CDR3 covers 19 residues. V lost 4 bases and J lost 0, with 22 bases in between. The germline CDR1 and CDR2 sequences are LNHDA and SQIVND (reference sequence). CDR3 DNA sequence: TGTGCCAGTAGTACACCAATCTACGCACAAGAAAATAGCAATCAGCCCCAGCATTTT. This codes for CASSTPIYAQENSNQPQHF.

The chain is built from TRBV28 and TRBJ2-2; 8 nucleotides agree with TRBD2. Germline loops: CDR1 MDHEN, CDR2 SYDVKM. The V segment lost 5 bases and the J segment 0 bases; nucleotides outside the gene matches: 5. The length of the CDR3 is 16 residues. CDR3 amino acids: CASSTSGEPNTGELFF. The CDR3 coding sequence is TGTGCCAGCAGTACTAGCGGAGAACCGAACACCGGGGAGCTGTTTTTT.

CDR3 nucleotide sequence: TGTGCCAGCAGTTCCGGACTCCTCTCCTACGAGCAGTACTTC. This encodes CASSSGLLSYEQYF. This chain connects TRBV27 to TRBJ2-7, with a weak D call TRBD2 (5 bases). V gave up 4 bases and J gave up 0 bases, with 10 bases separating them. The CDR3 has 14 residues. Germline V gene sequence: CDR1 MNHEY, CDR2 SMNVEV (reference sequence).

The V call is TRBV5-6, the J call TRBJ2-2; a weak D match, TRBD1 (7 bases). The V and J ends lost 4 bases and 6 bases respectively, with 19 bases between them. This CDR3 spans 16 amino acids. Per germline, CDR1 SGHDT and CDR2 YYEEEE. The CDR3 protein is CASSPRGDRGAGELFF. The CDR3 coding sequence is TGTGCCAGCAGCCCCAGGGGGGACAGAGGGGCCGGGGAGCTGTTTTTT.

V gene TRBV27 combines with J gene TRBJ2-1, with 8 bases aligning to TRBD2. The ends lost 0 bases at V and 7 bases at J; junction bases unmatched: 5. This CDR3 spans 15 amino acids. The germline gives CDR1 MNHEY, CDR2 SMNVEV (reference sequence). This CDR3 is CASSLSVSGDNEQFF. The CDR3 DNA is TGTGCCAGCAGTTTATCGGTTAGCGGGGATAATGAGCAGTTCTTC.

The V call is TRBV27, the J call TRBJ2-7; D is unresolved. V was pared by 3 bases and J by 5 bases, with 11 bases between. Germline V gene data show CDR1 as MNHEY and CDR2 as SMNVEV (reference sequence). The CDR3 spans 13 residues. This CDR3 reads CASSFSSLDEQYF. CDR3 nucleotides: TGTGCCAGCAGTTTTAGTAGTCTGGACGAGCAGTACTTC.

V and J are TRBV10-1 and TRBJ2-3, with D possibly matching TRBD1 (6 bases). This CDR3 contains 14 residues. Germline lookup yields CDR1 WNHNN and CDR2 SYGVQD (reference sequence). Between the trimmed V and J ends, which lost 5 bases and 2 bases, there was a span of 11 bases. CDR3 DNA sequence: TGCGCCAGCAGTAATGACAGGACCACAGATACGCAGTATTTT. As protein: CASSNDRTTDTQYF.

This clone was seen a handful of times. The chain employs TRBV7-9 and TRBJ1-2; the D gene is possibly TRBD1 (5 bases). This CDR3 contains 12 residues. The V end was cut by 11 bases, the J end by 3 bases, with 13 bases between. Germline V gene sequence: CDR1 SEHNR, CDR2 FQNEAQ (reference sequence). The CDR3 loop reads CAGEQVDYGYTF. As DNA, the CDR3 is TGTGCCGGAGAACAGGTAGACTATGGCTACACCTTC.

The chain is built from TRBV5-1 and TRBJ2-7; 9 bases line up with TRBD2. The CDR3 is 14 amino acids. In germline, CDR1 is SGHRS, CDR2 YFSETQ. Trimming cost V 0 bases and J 6 bases; bases outside gene matches: 4. The CDR3 spells CASSLGSGSGEQYF. The CDR3 nucleotides are TGCGCCAGCAGCTTGGGTAGCGGGAGTGGCGAGCAGTACTTC.

This clone appeared once. The rearrangement uses TRBV27 and TRBJ1-2; 11 bases are a match to TRBD1. Trimming took 6 bases from V and 5 from J; bases not matched to a gene: 14. The germline V gene has CDR1 MNHEY and CDR2 SMNVEV (reference sequence). This CDR3 has 17 amino acids. The CDR3 DNA follows: TGTGCCAGCAGCCCCCTCGGCGGACAGGGGGCAGGTTATGGCTACACCTTC. It translates to CASSPLGGQGAGYGYTF.